This T cell receptor beta chain was sequenced for a study of T cell responses to AZD1222 COVID-19 vaccine. The method was immunoSEQ multiplex PCR; TCRdb's version includes in-frame clones alone and lacks a portion of them. The sample comprises around 90,000 clones, 80% to 90% of which are singletons, and approximately 6.8% rests with the top ten. The specimen was peripheral blood, collected on day 0 of AZD1222 vaccination. The origin of this receptor is an adult in good health.

The CDR3 DNA reads TGTGCCAGCAGCTTAGTTGGGTCAGGCGCTAACTATGGCTACACCTTC. It codes for CASSLVGSGANYGYTF. The gene calls are TRBV11-2 and TRBJ1-2; no clear D. Germline lookup yields CDR1 SGHAT and CDR2 FQNNGV. This CDR3 is built from 16 residues. Trimming cost V 1 base and J 0 bases, with 12 bases left between them.